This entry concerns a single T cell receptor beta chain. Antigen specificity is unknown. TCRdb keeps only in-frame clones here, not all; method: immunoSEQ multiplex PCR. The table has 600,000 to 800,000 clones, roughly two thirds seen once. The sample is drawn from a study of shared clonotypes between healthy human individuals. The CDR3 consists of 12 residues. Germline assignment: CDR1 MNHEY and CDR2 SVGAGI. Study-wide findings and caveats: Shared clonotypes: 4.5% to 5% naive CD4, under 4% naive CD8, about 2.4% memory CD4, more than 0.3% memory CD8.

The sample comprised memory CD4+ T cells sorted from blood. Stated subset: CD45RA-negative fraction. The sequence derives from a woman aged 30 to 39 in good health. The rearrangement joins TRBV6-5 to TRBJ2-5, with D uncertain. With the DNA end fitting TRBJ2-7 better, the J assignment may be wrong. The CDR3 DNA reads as TGTGCCAGCAGCCCTGGGGCCTACGAGCAGTACTTC. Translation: CASSPGAYEQYF.